The 3 T cell receptor beta chains reported below all come from one sample, sequenced in a study of CD8 T cells in Susac syndrome. Random hexamers were used to reverse transcribe the RNA input (roughly 0.5 to 1 ug). TCRdb re-analysed the immunoSEQ multiplex PCR reads in MiXCR, keeping a single row per CDR3 protein. The sample comprises roughly 150,000 distinct CDR3 sequences, nearly 97% of which are singletons, and 0.15% rests with the top ten. The sample was CD8+ T cells from PBMCs. These receptors were collected from a human donor with multiple sclerosis.

The chain links TRBV30 to TRBJ1-2, with no clear D. Per germline, CDR1 GTSNPN and CDR2 SVGIG (reference sequence). Trimming stripped 0 bases from V and 2 bases from J, with 4 bases between. The CDR3 spans 12 residues. The CDR3 protein is CAWSVTNYGYTF. In DNA form, the CDR3 reads TGTGCCTGGAGTGTGACAAACTATGGCTACACCTTC.

The chain uses TRBV12-3 or TRBV12-4 and TRBJ1-2, with D unclear. This CDR3 is built from 9 residues. V was pared by 8 bases and J by 6 bases, with 4 bases between. In nucleotides, the CDR3 is TGTGCCAGCGAAAATGGCTACACCTTC. The encoded protein is CASENGYTF.

The genes are TRBV5-1 and TRBJ1-1; 9 positions match TRBD1. Germline V lookup: CDR1 SGHRS, CDR2 YFSETQ. The CDR3 length is 13 residues. Trimming cost V 3 bases and J 10 bases; bases outside gene matches: 7. The CDR3 sequence is CASSWEDRGRAFF. CDR3 bases: TGCGCCAGCAGCTGGGAGGACAGGGGAAGAGCTTTCTTT.